The TCR beta chain described here comes from a study of somatic mutations in cytotoxic T cells in rheumatoid arthritis. Whole-study findings and limits: The slight TRBV07 underrepresentation in rheumatoid arthritis patients received no adjustment for multiple comparisons. The targets (antigens) of the expanded CD8+ clones were not known.

Regarding this clone: Its antigen is not known.

Per germline, CDR1 SGHTS and CDR2 YDEGEE. This CDR3 contains 13 residues. The V gene lost 3 bases and the J gene lost 4 bases, with 10 bases spanning the gap. TCRdb's copy holds only in-frame clones and misses some; the assay was immunoSEQ multiplex PCR. The sample lists more than 15,000 clones; about 80% were seen once. The TCR originated in an adult with rheumatoid arthritis. V is TRBV5-8 and J is TRBJ1-1, with a possible D match to TRBD1 (6 bases). Input material: CD8+ T cells sorted from blood. Written as DNA, the CDR3 is TGTGCCAGCAGCTGGTCCAGGGGCACTGAAGCTTTCTTT. Translated, it gives CASSWSRGTEAFF.